Below, 15 T cell receptor beta chains from the same sample are listed, as sequenced in a study of cytomegalovirus exposure and HLA in healthy donors. Measured with immunoSEQ multiplex PCR; TCRdb has only the in-frame clones, and not every one. The sample lists more than 150,000 clones, 84% seen once, with 2.5% to 3.5% in the top ten. The sequenced sample was PBMCs. The source of these receptors is a woman aged 18-29 years in good health and CMV-seropositive.

The chain carries TRBV29-1 and TRBJ2-6; D call uncertain. The CDR3 has 14 residues. V shed 5 bases and J shed 0 bases, with 8 bases lying between them. From germline, CDR1 is SQVTM and CDR2 ANQGSEA. The CDR3 bases are TGCAGCGTTTTCAGTGACTCTGGGGCCAACGTCCTGACTTTC. Translating it yields CSVFSDSGANVLTF.

V gene TRBV9 combines with J gene TRBJ1-2; maybe TRBD1 (5 bases). The CDR3 sequence is 14 residues long. The germline V and J ends were trimmed by 4 bases and 8 bases, with 18 bases remaining between them. Germline V gives CDR1 SGDLS, CDR2 YYNGEE. Written as DNA, the CDR3 is TGTGCCAGCAGCACGGGGGGGGACCGTCTCGGCTACACCTTC. Its translation: CASSTGGDRLGYTF.

The J gene is TRBJ1-1, the V gene TRBV27; 8 bases agree with TRBD1. Trimming at V came to 5 bases and at J to 1 base, leaving 6 bases not matched to a gene. The CDR3 has 15 amino acids. Germline CDR1 is MNHEY and CDR2 is SMNVEV (reference sequence). CDR3 residues: CASSPRTGRNTEAFF. The CDR3 nucleotides read TGTGCCAGCAGTCCTCGGACAGGGAGGAACACTGAAGCTTTCTTT.

The rearrangement uses TRBV19 and TRBJ2-4; 12 bases are shared with TRBD2. The V gene end was trimmed by 6 bases and the J gene end by 8 bases; junction bases not matched to a gene: 11. CDR1 and CDR2 from the germline V gene are LNHDA and SQIVND (reference sequence). The CDR3 contains 16 residues. The CDR3 DNA reads as TGTGCCAGTAGCTCTAGCGGGGGGGCAGGGAAGTACATTCAGTACTTC. This sequence encodes CASSSSGGAGKYIQYF.

The chain carries TRBV9 and TRBJ1-2; the D gene is possibly TRBD1 (6 bases). Germline V CDR1 and CDR2: SGDLS, YYNGEE. The CDR3 is 14 amino acids. Trimming shortened V by 4 bases and J by 3 bases, and 13 bases separated the two germline ends. CDR3 residues: CASSPGGADYGYTF. CDR3 nucleotide sequence: TGTGCCAGCAGCCCGGGGGGGGCAGACTATGGCTACACCTTC.

This clone was counted once. The chain combines TRBV6-1 with TRBJ1-1; 8 nucleotides agree with TRBD1. The CDR3 covers 13 residues. Germline V gene sequence: CDR1 MNHNS, CDR2 SASEGT. With V trimmed by 7 bases and J by 10 bases, 11 bases remained unmatched. CDR3 sequence: CASTTDRGQGAFF. The DNA of the CDR3 is TGTGCCAGCACTACCGACAGGGGCCAGGGAGCTTTCTTT.

The rearrangement uses TRBV5-1 and TRBJ2-3; possibly TRBD2 for D (5 bases). V gave up 7 bases and J gave up 6 bases, with 9 bases separating them. CDR3 length: 11 amino acids. CDR1 is SGHRS and CDR2 is YFSETQ in the germline V gene. The CDR3 loop reads CASRSGDTQYF. The CDR3, as DNA: TGCGCCAGCCGGTCGGGGGATACGCAGTATTTT.

This clone was seen a handful of times. V and J are TRBV5-1 and TRBJ2-7, with D perhaps TRBD2 (7 bases). Trimming left V 0 bases short and J 3 bases short, with 13 bases between. There are 15 residues in the CDR3. The germline V gene encodes CDR1 SGHRS and CDR2 YFSETQ. This CDR3 reads CASSLEGGPYYEQYF. The DNA for the CDR3 is TGCGCCAGCAGCTTGGAGGGGGGGCCATACTACGAGCAGTACTTC.

The chain employs TRBV7-9 and TRBJ2-7, with TRBD1 matching over 9 bases. Germline V gene sequence: CDR1 SEHNR, CDR2 FQNEAQ (reference sequence). The length of the CDR3 is 14 residues. Trimming removed 4 bases from V and 4 bases from J; junction bases left unmatched: 5. The CDR3 coding sequence is TGTGCCAGCAGCTCACCCGGGACAGGGTACGAGCAGTACTTC. Amino acid sequence: CASSSPGTGYEQYF.

J is TRBJ2-7 and V is TRBV18; tentatively, D is TRBD2 (7 bases). Germline V gives CDR1 KGHSH, CDR2 LQKENI. The V end was cut by 4 bases, the J end by 6 bases, with 19 bases between. This CDR3 has 15 residues. CDR3 sequence reads: CASSRGGAEGPEQYF. The CDR3 coding sequence is TGTGCCAGCTCACGAGGGGGGGCCGAGGGTCCCGAGCAGTACTTC.

The chain carries TRBV15 and TRBJ1-2; maybe TRBD1 (6 bases). V lost 2 bases to trimming and J lost 2 bases, with 9 bases between them. Germline V gene data show CDR1 as LNHNV and CDR2 as YYDKDF (reference sequence). The CDR3 consists of 14 residues. CDR3 sequence: CATSRRTGNYGYTF. The CDR3 DNA is TGTGCCACCAGCAGACGAACAGGGAACTATGGCTACACCTTC.

As to this clone: The same CDR3 arises from other DNA sequences in this sample as well. The J gene is TRBJ1-5, the V gene TRBV19; 7 nucleotides line up with TRBD1. The V segment lost 5 bases and the J segment 4 bases; nucleotides outside the gene matches: 5. CDR1 LNHDA and CDR2 SQIVND come from the germline V gene (reference sequence). CDR3 length equals 14 residues. CDR3 in DNA: TGTGCCAGTAGTGTTACAGGGGCTAATCAGCCCCAGCATTTT. Protein sequence: CASSVTGANQPQHF.

The DNA for the CDR3 is TGCGCCAGCAGTGAGTCGCGCGGGCAAACCTACGAGCAGTACTTC. Translation: CASSESRGQTYEQYF. This chain connects TRBV10-2 to TRBJ2-7, with D tentatively TRBD2 (5 bases). Germline V lookup: CDR1 WSHSY, CDR2 SAAADI. This CDR3 is 15 amino acids long. The V and J ends lost 0 bases and 2 bases respectively, with 11 bases between them.

V is TRBV5-1 and J is TRBJ2-1, with D tentatively TRBD2 (6 bases). Germline-derived CDR1 and CDR2 are SGHRS and YFSETQ. The CDR3 extends over 16 amino acids. Trimming cost V 7 bases and J 0 bases, with 17 bases left between them. The CDR3 sequence is CASGPRGISSYNEQFF. The CDR3 DNA is TGCGCCAGCGGACCCCGGGGGATAAGCTCCTACAATGAGCAGTTCTTC.

This chain connects TRBV6-6 to TRBJ1-6, with D perhaps TRBD1 (6 bases). The CDR3 runs to 13 residues. V was shortened by 7 bases and J by 10 bases, with 14 bases between the two germline ends. Germline V CDR1 and CDR2: MNHNY, SVGAGI (reference sequence). In nucleotides, the CDR3 is TGTGCCAGCACCCACAGGGACGGCTCACCCCTCCACTTT. This gives the protein CASTHRDGSPLHF.